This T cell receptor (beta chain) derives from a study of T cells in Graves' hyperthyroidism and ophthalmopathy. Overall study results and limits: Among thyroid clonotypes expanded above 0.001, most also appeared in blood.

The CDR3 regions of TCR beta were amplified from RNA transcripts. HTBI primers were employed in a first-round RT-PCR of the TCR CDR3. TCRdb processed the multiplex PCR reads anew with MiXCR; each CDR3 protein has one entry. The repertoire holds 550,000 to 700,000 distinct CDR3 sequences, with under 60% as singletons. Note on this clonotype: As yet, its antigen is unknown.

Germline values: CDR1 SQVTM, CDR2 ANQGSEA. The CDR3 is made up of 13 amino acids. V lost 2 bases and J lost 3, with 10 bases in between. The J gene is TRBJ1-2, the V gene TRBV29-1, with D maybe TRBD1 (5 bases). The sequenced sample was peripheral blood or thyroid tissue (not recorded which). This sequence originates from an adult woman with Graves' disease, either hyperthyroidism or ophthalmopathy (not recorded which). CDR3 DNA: TGCAGCGTTGAAACGGACACCTACTATGGCTACACCTTC. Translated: CSVETDTYYGYTF.